The 14 T cell receptor beta chains listed next were all sequenced from one sample in a study of molecular identifiers for immune sequencing clone quantification. TCRdb reprocessed the PCR reads with MiXCR, giving one entry per CDR3 protein. Of around 100,000 distinct CDR3 sequences listed, around a third are singletons. The material sequenced was naive CD8+ T cells from blood, with Jurkat cell RNA spiked in. As to subset: FACS-sorted CD8+CD4-CCR7+CD45RA+ naive T cells. The receptors were sampled from a human donor in good health. Some libraries in this study had Jurkat cell RNA spiked in.

Details on this clonotype: A read error may be the cause here, since a much bigger clone is one base away. Because it lacks the conserved phenylalanine or tryptophan at the end, this CDR3 is likely a read error. V gene TRBV6-2 or TRBV6-3 combines with J gene TRBJ2-1, with no clear D. V lost 2 bases to trimming and J lost 6 bases, with 2 bases between them. The length of the CDR3 is 11 residues. CDR1 MNHEY and CDR2 SVGEGT come from the germline V gene. The CDR3 here is CASSYLNEQFL. For the CDR3, the DNA is TGTGCCAGCAGTTACCTCAATGAGCAGTTCCTC.

This clonotype was recorded at least ten times. The V and J genes are TRBV29-1 and TRBJ2-2; TRBD2 aligns across 9 bases. CDR3 size: 16 residues. J was trimmed by 0 bases and V by 4 bases; bases with no gene match: 6. Germline CDR1 reads SQVTM; CDR2 reads ANQGSEA. Written as DNA, the CDR3 is TGCAGCGTTGGGGGTAGCGGGAGCCCGAACACCGGGGAGCTGTTTTTT. Protein product: CSVGGSGSPNTGELFF.

A few counts support this clonotype. The J gene is TRBJ2-1, the V gene TRBV7-3, with a weak D call TRBD2 (6 bases). In germline, CDR1 is SGHTA, CDR2 FQGTGA. The length of the CDR3 is 13 residues. V gave up 6 bases and J gave up 4 bases, with 10 bases separating them. The chain's CDR3 is CASRSGPYNEQFF. For the CDR3, the DNA is TGTGCCAGCAGGAGCGGGCCATACAATGAGCAGTTCTTC.

This clonotype was counted a few times. V and J are TRBV4-3 and TRBJ2-1; 11 bases are shared with TRBD2. The germline V gene encodes CDR1 LGHNA and CDR2 YSLEER. The V and J ends lost 0 bases and 6 bases, in that order; junction bases with no gene match: 4. This CDR3 comprises 16 residues. The CDR3 sequence: CASSQELAGAFNEQFF. CDR3 nucleotides: TGCGCCAGCAGCCAAGAACTAGCGGGAGCTTTCAATGAGCAGTTCTTC.

There are a few counts of this clonotype. The CDR3 sequence: CAIGRDLAKNIQYF. In DNA form, the CDR3 reads TGTGCCATCGGACGGGACTTAGCCAAAAACATTCAGTACTTC. V gene TRBV5-8 combines with J gene TRBJ2-4; D perhaps matches TRBD2 (6 bases). V lost 9 bases to trimming and J lost 0 bases, with 13 bases between them. This CDR3 has 14 amino acids. Germline V gene lookup returns CDR1 SGHTS and CDR2 YDEGEE.

A note on this clonotype: A much larger clonotype is one base distant, so this may be a read error. The chain recombines TRBV4-1 with TRBJ2-7; 9 nucleotides match TRBD1. Germline lookup yields CDR1 MGHRA and CDR2 YSYEKL. The CDR3 has 14 amino acids. Unmatched junction bases numbered 10, after V lost 7 bases and J lost 6 bases. The CDR3 region has the DNA TGCGCCAGCATCTTGCCGGGACAGGGTTCCGAGCAGTACTTC. Its translation is CASILPGQGSEQYF.

This chain uses TRBV4-3 with TRBJ2-1, with 9 bases aligning to TRBD2. With V trimmed by 5 bases and J by 9 bases, 11 bases remained unmatched. CDR1 is LGHNA and CDR2 is YSLEER in the germline V gene. The CDR3 covers 15 residues. The DNA of the CDR3 is TGCGCCAGCAGCAAGGAGGTAGCGGGGGCGGGTGAGCAGTTCTTC. Its translation is CASSKEVAGAGEQFF.

Ten or more counts support this clonotype. For the CDR3, the DNA is TGCAGCGTTGAAGACGGCTTGACGGCAGATACGCAGTATTTT. Translated, it gives CSVEDGLTADTQYF. This chain links TRBV29-1 with TRBJ2-3; D remains unclear. This CDR3 has 14 amino acids. The germline V and J ends were trimmed by 0 bases and 4 bases, with 11 bases remaining between them. Germline V gives CDR1 SQVTM, CDR2 ANQGSEA.

Regarding this clonotype: One junction end disagrees with the germline gene, perhaps due to a read error. The chain uses TRBV9 and TRBJ2-1, with D unresolved. Germline CDR1 is SGDLS and CDR2 is YYNGEE. The CDR3 has 14 amino acids. For the CDR3, the DNA is TGTGCCTGCAGCCCCCGTGTATATAGCTATGAGCAGTTCTTC. Its protein product is CACSPRVYSYEQFF.

This clonotype came up a few times. The V call is TRBV7-9, the J call TRBJ1-1; TRBD1 matches at 7 bases. The germline CDR1 and CDR2 sequences are SEHNR and FQNEAQ (reference sequence). The length of the CDR3 is 12 residues. V lost 6 bases and J lost 6; bases outside the gene matches: 4. CDR3 residues: CASSNRGAEAFF. Written as DNA, the CDR3 is TGTGCCAGCAGTAACAGGGGTGCTGAAGCTTTCTTT.

This clonotype appeared many times. The chain carries TRBV6-5 and TRBJ2-7; D is possibly TRBD2 (5 bases). Germline assignment: CDR1 MNHEY and CDR2 SVGAGI. The CDR3 contains 15 residues. V was shortened by 2 bases and J by 4 bases, with 15 bases between the two germline ends. CDR3 coding DNA: TGTGCCAGCAGTTACACGCCGGGAACCCCTTACGAGCAGTACTTC. Its translation is CASSYTPGTPYEQYF.

The chain combines TRBV9 with TRBJ2-1; 7 nucleotides agree with TRBD2. This CDR3 region has 19 residues. Germline loops: CDR1 SGDLS, CDR2 YYNGEE. Germline trimming cut 0 bases from V and 0 bases from J; bases unmatched to any gene: 12. The CDR3 region is CASSVGGAGMISSYNEQFF. CDR3 coding DNA: TGTGCCAGCAGCGTAGGGGGAGCGGGAATGATAAGCTCCTACAATGAGCAGTTCTTC.

This clonotype was found a few times. The rearrangement uses TRBV3-1 and TRBJ2-5; 8 bases fit TRBD2. Germline V gene lookup returns CDR1 LGHDT and CDR2 YNNKEL (reference sequence). There are 15 residues in the CDR3. V lost 4 bases, J lost 4 bases, and 8 bases stayed unmatched. The CDR3 here is CASSPSGRSTETQYF. DNA for the CDR3: TGTGCCAGCAGCCCAAGCGGGAGAAGCACAGAGACCCAGTACTTC.

This clonotype was observed a few times. This sequence joins TRBV7-6 and TRBJ2-7; D might be TRBD2 (5 bases). V was cut by 1 base and J by 2 bases, with 9 bases left in between. The CDR3 totals 14 residues. CDR1 and CDR2 (germline): SGHVS, FNYEAQ. The CDR3 loop reads CASSLGSGAYEQYF. The CDR3 region has the DNA TGTGCCAGCAGCTTAGGGAGCGGTGCCTACGAGCAGTACTTC.